This is a list of T cell receptor beta chains from one sample in a study of PD-1 blockade in classical Hodgkin lymphoma. The method was immunoSEQ multiplex PCR; TCRdb's version includes in-frame clones alone and lacks a portion of them. Here the sample spans approximately 44,000 clones, 69% being singletons. The specimen comprised peripheral blood mononuclear cells (PBMCs), sampled before the fourth cycle of nivolumab. These receptors originate from a human donor with classical Hodgkin lymphoma. CDR3s include the opening cysteine and the closing phenylalanine or tryptophan. A D gene is named only where the DNA matches it firmly. Expanded clones get a size class; other rows say once, few or many, or leave the size out.

d_gene,v_gene,j_gene,abundance,CDR3nt,CDR3aa
TRBD1,TRBV4-3,TRBJ2-1,few,TGCGCCAGCAGCCAAGTGGCACCGGGACAGGGAGATGGTGAGCAGTTCTTC,CASSQVAPGQGDGEQFF
-,TRBV13,TRBJ2-1,-,TGTGCCAGCAGCTCCAGGGAGTTGGTAAATGAGCAGTTCTTC,CASSSRELVNEQFF
-,TRBV30,TRBJ1-2,-,TGTGCCTGGGAGACCCAACCTATAACTTCTAACTATGGCTACACCTTC,CAWETQPITSNYGYTF
-,TRBV2,TRBJ1-2,-,TGTGCCAGCAGTGCAGCTAACTATGGCTACACCTTC,CASSAANYGYTF
-,TRBV30,TRBJ1-1,-,TGTGCCTGGTGGGGGGACACTGAAGCTTTCTTT,CAWWGDTEAFF
-,TRBV6-5,TRBJ1-5,once,TGTGCCAGCAGTCCCGGGATAATTAACGGTCAGCCCCAGCATTTT,CASSPGIINGQPQHF
-,TRBV6-5,TRBJ2-3,-,TGTGCCAGCAGTTACTCGCGGAAGAGCACAGATACGCAGTATTTT,CASSYSRKSTDTQYF
-,TRBV11-2,TRBJ2-7,once,TGTGCCAGCAGCTTGACTACAGCTTTGAGCGACGAGCAGTACTTC,CASSLTTALSDEQYF
-,TRBV6-5,TRBJ2-1,few,TGTGCCAGCAGTCCTACAGGACTACCCCACAATGAGCAGTTCTTC,CASSPTGLPHNEQFF
TRBD2,TRBV2,TRBJ2-1,-,TGTGCCAGCAGCCATGAGCGGGGGGACCCCTACAATGAGCAGTTCTTC,CASSHERGDPYNEQFF
-,TRBV7-3,TRBJ1-2,-,TGTGCCAGCAGCTTAACGGGGGCTGGAGGCTACACCTTC,CASSLTGAGGYTF
-,TRBV29-1,TRBJ2-2,-,TGCAGCGTTGCGGGACACCTGAACACCGGGGAGCTGTTTTTT,CSVAGHLNTGELFF
-,TRBV29-1,TRBJ2-5,-,TGCAGCGTTGGGGGGGCCGGGGGGACCCAGTACTTC,CSVGGAGGTQYF
-,TRBV6-5,TRBJ1-1,-,TGTGCCAGCAGTACCCTTGATATGAACACTGAAGCTTTCTTT,CASSTLDMNTEAFF
-,TRBV9,TRBJ2-7,-,TGTGCCAGCAGCGTAGGCACGGACCCCTACGAGCAGTACTTC,CASSVGTDPYEQYF
-,TRBV7-8,TRBJ2-2,-,TGTGCCAGCAGTTTTACGGTTCCTAGCCGCGCCGGGGAGCTGTTTTTT,CASSFTVPSRAGELFF
TRBD1,TRBV4-1,TRBJ1-2,-,TGCGCCAGCAGCACCCCAGGGGGCGGCTATGGCTACACCTTC,CASSTPGGGYGYTF
-,TRBV29-1,TRBJ2-1,-,TGCAGCACCAGGGTCTCCTACAATGAGCAGTTCTTC,CSTRVSYNEQFF
TRBD2,TRBV11-1,TRBJ2-5,-,TGTGCCAGCAGCCAAACTAGCGGGGACTTGGAGACCCAGTACTTC,CASSQTSGDLETQYF
-,TRBV7-2,TRBJ1-5,-,TGTGCCAGCAGCTTAGGACGGGATCAGCCCCAGCATTTT,CASSLGRDQPQHF
-,TRBV12-5,TRBJ1-1,-,TGTGCTAGTGGTCCGTACACAGACACTGAAGCTTTCTTT,CASGPYTDTEAFF
TRBD1,TRBV27,TRBJ1-1,-,TGTGCCAGCAGTCCTGGGACAGGCCCTGAAGCTTTCTTT,CASSPGTGPEAFF
TRBD1,TRBV9,TRBJ1-1,few,TGTGCCAGCAGCGCCTTTGACAGGGGGCCAAGGACTGAAGCTTTCTTT,CASSAFDRGPRTEAFF
-,TRBV2,TRBJ1-2,-,TGTGCCAGCAGTGAAGGAGGTAGGGGAGATGGCTACACCTTC,CASSEGGRGDGYTF
-,TRBV4-3,TRBJ1-3,-,TGCGCCAGCAGCCAAGATATCTCTGGAAACACCATATATTTT,CASSQDISGNTIYF
TRBD1,TRBV2,TRBJ2-7,-,TGTGCCAGCAGTTGGTGGCGGGACAGGGAGGATGACGAGCAGTACTTC,CASSWWRDREDDEQYF
-,TRBV4-3,TRBJ2-3,once,TGCGCCAGCAGCCTTAGAAGCCTGAGTGGGGATACGCAGTATTTT,CASSLRSLSGDTQYF
TRBD1,TRBV27,TRBJ1-2,-,TGTGCCACCCTTGGGACAGGGGAAGGCTTTGGCTACACCTTC,CATLGTGEGFGYTF
-,TRBV6-5,TRBJ2-7,-,TGTGCCAGCAGTGGGGACGCTGGCTACGAGCAGTACTTC,CASSGDAGYEQYF
TRBD2,TRBV2,TRBJ2-3,-,TGTGCCAGCAGTGAATTCGGGGGGGGTAGCACAGATACGCAGTATTTT,CASSEFGGGSTDTQYF
-,TRBV10-1,TRBJ2-3,-,TGCGCCAGCAGTGTTCCAGCGGGCACAGATACGCAGTATTTT,CASSVPAGTDTQYF
TRBD1,TRBV30,TRBJ1-3,-,TGTGCCTATGGACAGGGGTTTGGTCCTGGAAACACCATATATTTT,CAYGQGFGPGNTIYF
TRBD1,TRBV7-8,TRBJ1-2,-,TGTGCCAGCAGCTTAGGGGGGACAGGGGCTAACTATGGCTACACCTTC,CASSLGGTGANYGYTF
-,TRBV11-2,TRBJ2-7,-,TGTGCCAGCAGCTCTGACGGATTCTCCTACGAGCAGTACTTC,CASSSDGFSYEQYF
TRBD2,TRBV2,TRBJ2-3,-,TGTGCCAGCAGCGGGGGGGCGGATGGAACGCAGTATTTT,CASSGGADGTQYF
-,TRBV28,TRBJ1-2,few,TGTGCCAGCAGCCCGGTCGGGGGGACTAACTATGGCTACACCTTC,CASSPVGGTNYGYTF
TRBD1,TRBV7-9,TRBJ1-4,-,TGTGCCAGCAGCATGGGACAGGGGCCTGGTGAAAAACTGTTTTTT,CASSMGQGPGEKLFF
-,TRBV4-1,TRBJ2-3,-,TGCGCCAGCAGCCAAGGATCGGTCGGCACAGATACGCAGTATTTT,CASSQGSVGTDTQYF
-,TRBV7-6,TRBJ1-6,-,TGTGCCAGCAGCCGAGGGGAGTCACCCCTCCACTTT,CASSRGESPLHF